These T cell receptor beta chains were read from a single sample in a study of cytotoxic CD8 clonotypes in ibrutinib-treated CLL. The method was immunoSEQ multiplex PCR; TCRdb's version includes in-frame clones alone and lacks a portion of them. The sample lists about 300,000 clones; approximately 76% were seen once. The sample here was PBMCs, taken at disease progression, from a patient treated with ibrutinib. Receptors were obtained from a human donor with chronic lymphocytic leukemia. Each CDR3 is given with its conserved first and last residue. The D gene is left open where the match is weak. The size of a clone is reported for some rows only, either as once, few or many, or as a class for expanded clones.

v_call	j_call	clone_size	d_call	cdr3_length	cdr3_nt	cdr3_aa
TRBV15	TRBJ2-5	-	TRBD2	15	TGTGCCACCAGCAGAGTAGCGGGAGGGCCAGAGACCCAGTACTTC	CATSRVAGGPETQYF
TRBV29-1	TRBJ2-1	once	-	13	TGCAGCGTTCGGGACCCTTCCTACAATGAGCAGTTCTTC	CSVRDPSYNEQFF
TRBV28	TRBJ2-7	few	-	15	TGTGCCAGCAGTTTTGTGAGGCTGGGAGGTTGGGAGCAGTACTTC	CASSFVRLGGWEQYF
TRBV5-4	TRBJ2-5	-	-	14	TGTGCCAGCAGCTTGCGAGTGGGCCAAGAGACCCAGTACTTC	CASSLRVGQETQYF
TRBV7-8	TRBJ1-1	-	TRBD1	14	TGTGCCAGCACCACGGACAGGTTGAACACTGAAGCTTTCTTT	CASTTDRLNTEAFF
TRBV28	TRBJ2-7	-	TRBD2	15	TGTGCCAGCAGGACTGTAGCGGGAGATTTCTCCGAGCAGTACTTC	CASRTVAGDFSEQYF
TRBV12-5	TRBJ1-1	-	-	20	TGTGCTAGTGGTCTCCGGAGAGAAACTAGGACGGAGGACCTTAACACTGAAGCTTTCTTT	CASGLRRETRTEDLNTEAFF
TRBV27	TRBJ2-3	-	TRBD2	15	TGTGCCAGCAGTCCTAGCGGGAGGTTTTCAGATACGCAGTATTTT	CASSPSGRFSDTQYF
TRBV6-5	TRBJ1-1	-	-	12	TGTGCCAGCGCCAGCACGGGTTCTGAAGCTTTCTTT	CASASTGSEAFF
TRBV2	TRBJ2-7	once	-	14	TGTGCCAGCAGTGAGTTAGGAAGGGACTACGAGCAGTACTTC	CASSELGRDYEQYF
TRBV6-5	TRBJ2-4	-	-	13	TGTGCCAGCAGTCAGGGGTCCAAAAACATTCAGTACTTC	CASSQGSKNIQYF
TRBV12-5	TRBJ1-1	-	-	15	TGTGCTAGTGGGTCCCCAAGGGGATCCGGCACTGAAGCTTTCTTT	CASGSPRGSGTEAFF
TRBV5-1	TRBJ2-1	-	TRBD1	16	TGCGCCAGCAGCCGACAGGGGTACCAACTGTACAATGAGCAGTTCTTC	CASSRQGYQLYNEQFF
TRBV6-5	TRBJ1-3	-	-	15	TGTGCCAGCAGTTACTCTTACAGGGATGGTGACACCATATATTTT	CASSYSYRDGDTIYF
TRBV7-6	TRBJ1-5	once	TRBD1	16	TGTGCCAGCAGCTTAGACAGGGGCCCTAGCAATCAGCCCCAGCATTTT	CASSLDRGPSNQPQHF